One sample yielded the 26 T cell receptor beta chains listed below, sequenced in a study of blood T cell repertoires in COVID-19. Using immunoSEQ multiplex PCR, the repertoire was profiled, and TCRdb retains in-frame clones only, with some absent. The sample has 250,000 to 350,000 clones; more than 75% are singletons. Sequenced material: peripheral blood. Receptors were obtained from a woman aged 45-65 years who had recovered from COVID-19.

The chain has TRBV7-2 and TRBJ1-5; TRBD1 aligns across 8 bases. The trim removed 5 bases at V and 5 bases at J, leaving 11 bases unmatched. Germline-derived CDR1 and CDR2 are SGHTA and FQGNSA. There are 16 residues in the CDR3. CDR3 amino acids: CASSPIGTGGHQPQHF. CDR3 in DNA: TGTGCCAGCAGCCCAATTGGAACAGGGGGACATCAGCCCCAGCATTTT. Full variable domain (remainder filled in from reference TRBV7-2 and TRBJ1-5): GAGVSQSPSNKVTEKGKDVELRCDPISGHTALYWYRQSLGQGLEFLIYFQGNSAPDKSGLPSDRFSAERTGGSVSTLTIQRTQQEDSAVYLCASSPIGTGGHQPQHFGDGTRLSIL.

In this sample, this clone turned up once. The chain is built from TRBV30 and TRBJ1-1, with D unclear. This CDR3 has 11 amino acids. With 2 bases removed from V and 6 bases from J, the gap between germline ends came to 7 bases. The germline CDR1 and CDR2 sequences are GTSNPN and SVGIG (reference sequence). The CDR3 DNA sequence: TGTGCCTGGAGTAAGCGGTCTGAAGCTTTCTTT. Translating gives CAWSKRSEAFF.

The chain couples TRBV28 to TRBJ2-5; D not resolved. This CDR3 has 17 amino acids. Trimming shortened V by 4 bases and J by 0 bases, and 18 bases separated the two germline ends. Germline V lookup: CDR1 MDHEN, CDR2 SYDVKM. The CDR3 loop is CASSYQLGSFYQETQYF. The CDR3 nucleotides are TGTGCCAGCAGTTACCAACTGGGCAGCTTTTACCAAGAGACCCAGTACTTC.

This clone turned up a few times. The V call is TRBV5-1, the J call TRBJ1-1, with 11 bases that match TRBD1. The germline CDR1 and CDR2 sequences are SGHRS and YFSETQ. This CDR3 is 15 amino acids long. The V gene end was trimmed by 4 bases and the J gene end by 11 bases; junction bases not matched to a gene: 13. This CDR3 reads CASSTGQGATFDAFF. CDR3 bases: TGCGCCAGCAGCACCGGACAGGGGGCAACCTTTGACGCTTTCTTT.

This chain links TRBV10-2 with TRBJ2-5; TRBD2 matches at 13 bases. CDR1 WSHSY and CDR2 SAAADI come from the germline V gene. The junction had 8 bases not matched to a gene; V was cut back by 2 bases and J by 2 bases. CDR3 length: 18 residues. The DNA for the CDR3 is TGCGCCAGCAGTGAGGGGGGGACTAGCGGGGCAAAACAAGAGACCCAGTACTTC. Amino acids: CASSEGGTSGAKQETQYF.

The V call is TRBV7-2, the J call TRBJ1-1; 7 bases line up with TRBD1. Germline CDR1 and CDR2: SGHTA and FQGNSA. Trimming removed 0 bases from V and 0 bases from J; junction bases left unmatched: 7. The CDR3 spans 17 residues. DNA for the CDR3: TGTGCCAGCAGCTTAGCGCCGCAGGGGGGACTGAACACTGAAGCTTTCTTT. It specifies CASSLAPQGGLNTEAFF.

V gene TRBV6-2 or TRBV6-3 combines with J gene TRBJ2-3; perhaps TRBD2 as D (6 bases). From germline, CDR1 is MNHEY and CDR2 SVGEGT. Between the trimmed V and J ends, which lost 0 bases and 6 bases, there was a span of 19 bases. This CDR3 has 17 residues. The CDR3 region is CASSYSEQEEGRDTQYF. The CDR3 nucleotides read TGTGCCAGCAGTTACTCGGAGCAAGAGGAGGGTAGGGATACGCAGTATTTT.

The chain couples TRBV12-5 to TRBJ1-4, with D unresolved. The CDR3 loop spans 13 amino acids. Germline values: CDR1 LGHNT, CDR2 FRNRAP. The CDR3 region has the DNA TGTGCACCACGTGGGCCCACTAATGAAAAACTGTTTTTT. Its translation is CAPRGPTNEKLFF.

This sequence joins TRBV6-2 or TRBV6-3 and TRBJ2-7; D uncertain. Per germline, CDR1 MNHEY and CDR2 SVGEGT. The CDR3 is made up of 12 amino acids. V shed 5 bases and J shed 1 base, with 6 bases lying between them. This CDR3 reads CASSSVSYEQYF. For the CDR3, the DNA is TGTGCCAGCAGTAGCGTATCCTACGAGCAGTACTTC.

V gene TRBV4-3 combines with J gene TRBJ2-5; D possibly corresponds to TRBD2 (5 bases). The CDR3 covers 14 residues. V was pared by 1 base and J by 5 bases, with 11 bases between. CDR1 is LGHNA, CDR2 YSLEER, per germline. CDR3 DNA sequence: TGCGCCAGCAGCCAAGCCAACGGGGTTGAGACCCAGTACTTC. Translation: CASSQANGVETQYF.

This clone was recorded only once. The gene calls are TRBV4-2 and TRBJ2-3, with D perhaps TRBD1 (6 bases). From germline, CDR1 is LGHNA and CDR2 YNFKEQ. V dropped 6 bases and J dropped 6 bases, with 10 bases sitting between them. CDR3 length equals 12 residues. The CDR3 nucleotides are TGTGCCAGCAGGCCAGACAGGGATACGCAGTATTTT. Amino acid sequence: CASRPDRDTQYF.

V gene TRBV12-3 or TRBV12-4 combines with J gene TRBJ2-2; possible D gene TRBD2, 5 bases. CDR3 length: 12 residues. The V end lost 8 bases, the J end lost 5 bases, and 9 bases lay between the germline ends. The CDR3 DNA reads TGTGCCAGCCGGAGGTGGACCGGGGAGCTGTTTTTT. It specifies CASRRWTGELFF.

The chain joins TRBV30 to TRBJ2-5; 7 bases align to TRBD1. V lost 5 bases and J lost 9; bases outside the gene matches: 18. The CDR3 sequence is 15 residues long. Germline assignment: CDR1 GTSNPN and CDR2 SVGIG (reference sequence). CDR3 loop: CAWGGGQAIQAAQYF. The CDR3 DNA follows: TGTGCCTGGGGGGGCGGACAGGCCATCCAAGCGGCCCAGTACTTC.

V usage is TRBV28 and J usage is TRBJ1-5; D gene ambiguous. There are 12 residues in the CDR3. The germline V and J ends were trimmed by 6 bases and 4 bases, with 7 bases remaining between them. Looked up from germline, CDR1 is MDHEN and CDR2 is SYDVKM. CDR3: CASSLANQPQHF. In DNA, the CDR3 is TGTGCCAGCAGCCTAGCTAATCAGCCCCAGCATTTT.

The genes are TRBV7-2 and TRBJ2-3; TRBD1 matches at 12 bases. V shed 1 base, J shed 5 bases, and the junction held 1 base outside the gene matches. Germline CDR1 is SGHTA and CDR2 is FQGNSA. The CDR3 is 15 amino acids. The CDR3 loop reads CASSLGDRGRDTQYF. For the CDR3, the DNA is TGTGCCAGCAGCTTAGGGGACAGGGGGCGAGATACGCAGTATTTT. The complete variable domain, with remaining parts taken from reference TRBV7-2 and TRBJ2-3, reads GAGVSQSPSNKVTEKGKDVELRCDPISGHTALYWYRQSLGQGLEFLIYFQGNSAPDKSGLPSDRFSAERTGGSVSTLTIQRTQQEDSAVYLCASSLGDRGRDTQYFGPGTRLTVL.

The J gene is TRBJ1-6, the V gene TRBV2, with TRBD1 matching 7 bases. Germline-derived CDR1 and CDR2 are SNHLY and FYNNEI. V lost 5 bases, J lost 3 bases, and 4 bases stayed unmatched. The CDR3 is made up of 15 amino acids. CDR3 nucleotide sequence: TGTGCCAGCAGTATGACAGGGTTCTATAATTCACCCCTCCACTTT. Amino acid sequence: CASSMTGFYNSPLHF.

This clone came up once. V is TRBV7-9 and J is TRBJ1-2, with D unclear. The V and J ends lost 1 base and 8 bases respectively, with 17 bases between them. The germline V gene encodes CDR1 SEHNR and CDR2 FQNEAQ (reference sequence). The CDR3 is 15 amino acids. CDR3 in DNA: TGTGCCAGCAGCTTAGAAGGTTACGGGGAAAGGGGCTACACCTTC. Protein: CASSLEGYGERGYTF.

This clone has a single count. The rearrangement joins TRBV7-2 to TRBJ2-1; TRBD1 might be the D (6 bases). V gave up 6 bases and J gave up 3 bases, with 18 bases separating them. This CDR3 comprises 16 residues. CDR1 is SGHTA and CDR2 is FQGNSA in the germline V gene. This chain's CDR3 is CASRALRGAHYNEQFF. DNA of the CDR3: TGTGCCAGCAGGGCCCTCAGGGGCGCCCACTACAATGAGCAGTTCTTC.

The chain has TRBV19 and TRBJ2-7; no firm D call. CDR1 and CDR2 (germline): LNHDA, SQIVND (reference sequence). This CDR3 has 15 amino acids. Trimming stripped 5 bases from V and 2 bases from J, with 16 bases between. Here the CDR3 DNA reads TGTGCCAGTAGTGAGATGCCCGCCATCCCCTACGAGCAGTACTTC. Translated: CASSEMPAIPYEQYF.

The chain is built from TRBV9 and TRBJ2-1; TRBD2 matches at 13 bases. The CDR3 consists of 20 residues. Germline CDR1 and CDR2: SGDLS and YYNGEE. V shed 2 bases and J 7 bases; nucleotides not matched to a gene: 18. The CDR3 sequence: CASSVANLGTSGIHFNEQFF. The CDR3 DNA reads TGTGCCAGCAGCGTGGCCAACTTAGGGACTAGCGGGATCCATTTTAATGAGCAGTTCTTC.

The chain employs TRBV7-9 and TRBJ1-2; a weak D match, TRBD1 (5 bases). The CDR3 totals 14 residues. Deletions cut 3 bases from V and 4 bases from J, with 12 bases between. Germline V gene lookup returns CDR1 SEHNR and CDR2 FQNEAQ (reference sequence). The CDR3 sequence is CASSFQDRSYGYTF. The CDR3 DNA follows: TGTGCCAGCAGCTTTCAAGACAGATCCTATGGCTACACCTTC.

The J gene is TRBJ1-2, the V gene TRBV28; TRBD1 agrees at 8 bases. Trimming took 10 bases from V and 7 from J; bases not matched to a gene: 8. The germline CDR1 and CDR2 sequences are MDHEN and SYDVKM. The CDR3 spans 12 residues. The CDR3 region is CATQIQGAGYTF. The CDR3 nucleotides are TGTGCCACCCAAATCCAGGGGGCTGGCTACACCTTC.

The chain uses TRBV19 and TRBJ1-1; 11 bases agree with TRBD1. With 9 bases clipped from V and 3 bases from J, the junction kept 9 bases outside the gene matches. The CDR3 runs to 15 residues. The V gene's germline CDR1 is LNHDA and CDR2 SQIVND (reference sequence). The CDR3 region has the DNA TGTGCCAGCCGGAGGGGGACAGGGGGGGACACTGAAGCTTTCTTT. Its translation: CASRRGTGGDTEAFF.

This chain links TRBV2 with TRBJ2-3; D gene uncertain. In germline, CDR1 is SNHLY, CDR2 FYNNEI. The CDR3 length is 13 residues. V shed 5 bases and J shed 2 bases, with 8 bases lying between them. In nucleotides, the CDR3 is TGTGCCAGCAGTTGGTCCTACACAGATACGCAGTATTTT. It encodes CASSWSYTDTQYF.

This chain connects TRBV7-8 to TRBJ2-1; TRBD1 matches 7 bases. The CDR3 has 15 residues. CDR1 and CDR2 from the germline V gene are SGHVS and FQNEAQ. The V segment lost 7 bases and the J segment 5 bases; nucleotides outside the gene matches: 11. DNA for the CDR3: TGTGCCAGCACCTCGCCGGGACAGATGAACAATGAGCAGTTCTTC. Translating it yields CASTSPGQMNNEQFF.

The CDR3 spells CAWSVLGEGNEQFF. The DNA of the CDR3 is TGTGCCTGGAGTGTATTGGGGGAGGGTAATGAGCAGTTCTTC. This chain links TRBV30 with TRBJ2-1; TRBD2 aligns across 7 bases. This CDR3 comprises 14 residues. CDR1 and CDR2 (germline): GTSNPN, SVGIG (reference sequence). The J segment lost 7 bases and the V segment lost 0 bases, leaving 6 bases of the junction unmatched.